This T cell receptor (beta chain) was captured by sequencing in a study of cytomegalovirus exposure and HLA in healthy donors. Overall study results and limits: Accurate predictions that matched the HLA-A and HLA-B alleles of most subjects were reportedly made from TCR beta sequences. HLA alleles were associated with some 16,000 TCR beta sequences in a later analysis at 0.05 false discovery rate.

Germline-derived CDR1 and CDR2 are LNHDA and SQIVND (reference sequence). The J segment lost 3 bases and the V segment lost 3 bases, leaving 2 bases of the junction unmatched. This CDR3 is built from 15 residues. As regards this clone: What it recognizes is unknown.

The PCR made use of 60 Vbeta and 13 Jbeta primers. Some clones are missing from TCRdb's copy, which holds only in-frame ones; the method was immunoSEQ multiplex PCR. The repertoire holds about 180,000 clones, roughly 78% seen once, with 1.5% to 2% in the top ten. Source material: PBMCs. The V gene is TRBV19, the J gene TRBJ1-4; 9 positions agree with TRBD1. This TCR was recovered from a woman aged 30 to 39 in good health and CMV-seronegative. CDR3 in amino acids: CASSIDRGANEKLFF. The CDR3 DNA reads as TGTGCCAGTAGTATCGACAGGGGGGCTAATGAAAAACTGTTTTTT.